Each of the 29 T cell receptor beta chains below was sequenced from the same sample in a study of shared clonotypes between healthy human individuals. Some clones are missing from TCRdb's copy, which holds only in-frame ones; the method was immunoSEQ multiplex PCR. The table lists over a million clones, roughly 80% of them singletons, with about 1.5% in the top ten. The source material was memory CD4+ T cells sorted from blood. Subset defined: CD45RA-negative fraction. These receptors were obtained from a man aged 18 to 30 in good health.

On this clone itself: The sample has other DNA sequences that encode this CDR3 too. The CDR3 reads CASSLTGGRETQYF. The CDR3 DNA reads TGTGCCAGCAGCTTAACAGGGGGCCGTGAGACCCAGTACTTC. V gene TRBV7-2 combines with J gene TRBJ2-5, with 9 bases identical to TRBD1. CDR1 and CDR2 from the germline V gene are SGHTA and FQGNSA. Trimming at V came to 2 bases and at J to 5 bases, leaving 3 bases not matched to a gene. The CDR3 has 14 residues.

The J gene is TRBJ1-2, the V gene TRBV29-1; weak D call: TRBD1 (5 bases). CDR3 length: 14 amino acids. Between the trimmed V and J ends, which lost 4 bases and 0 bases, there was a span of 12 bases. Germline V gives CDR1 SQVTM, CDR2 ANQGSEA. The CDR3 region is CSVAAPGANYGYTF. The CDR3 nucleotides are TGCAGCGTTGCGGCACCGGGGGCTAACTATGGCTACACCTTC.

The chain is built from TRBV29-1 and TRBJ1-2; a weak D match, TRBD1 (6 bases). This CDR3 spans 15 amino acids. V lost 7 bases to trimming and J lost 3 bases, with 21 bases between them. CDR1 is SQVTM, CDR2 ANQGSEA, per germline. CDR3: CSAPGNPGDYYGYTF. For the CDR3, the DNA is TGCAGCGCCCCTGGGAATCCAGGGGACTACTATGGCTACACCTTC.

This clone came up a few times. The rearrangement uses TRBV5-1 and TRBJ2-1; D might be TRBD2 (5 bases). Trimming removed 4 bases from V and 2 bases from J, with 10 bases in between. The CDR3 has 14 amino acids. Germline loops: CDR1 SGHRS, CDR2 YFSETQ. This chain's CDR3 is CASSNSGAYNEQFF. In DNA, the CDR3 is TGCGCCAGCAGCAATTCCGGGGCCTACAATGAGCAGTTCTTC.

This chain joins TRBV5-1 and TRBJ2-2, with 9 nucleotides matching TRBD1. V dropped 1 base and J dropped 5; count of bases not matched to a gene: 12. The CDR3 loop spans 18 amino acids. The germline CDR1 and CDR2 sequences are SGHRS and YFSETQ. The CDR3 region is CASSLRTGDLGGTGELFF. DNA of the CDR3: TGCGCCAGCAGCTTGAGGACAGGGGATTTGGGTGGAACCGGGGAGCTGTTTTTT.

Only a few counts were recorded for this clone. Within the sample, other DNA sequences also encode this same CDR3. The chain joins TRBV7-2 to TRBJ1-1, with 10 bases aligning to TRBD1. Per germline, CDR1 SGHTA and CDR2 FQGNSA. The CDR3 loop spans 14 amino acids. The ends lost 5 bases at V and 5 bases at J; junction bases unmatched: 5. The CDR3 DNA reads TGTGCCAGCAGCCCAGACAGGGGGCGGACTGAAGCTTTCTTT. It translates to CASSPDRGRTEAFF. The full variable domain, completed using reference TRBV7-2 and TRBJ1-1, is GAGVSQSPSNKVTEKGKDVELRCDPISGHTALYWYRQSLGQGLEFLIYFQGNSAPDKSGLPSDRFSAERTGGSVSTLTIQRTQQEDSAVYLCASSPDRGRTEAFFGQGTRLTVV.

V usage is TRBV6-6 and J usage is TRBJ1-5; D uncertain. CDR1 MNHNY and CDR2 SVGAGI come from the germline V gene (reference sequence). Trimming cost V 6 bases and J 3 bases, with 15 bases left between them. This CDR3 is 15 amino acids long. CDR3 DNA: TGTGCCAGCAGGGAGGGAGGTTTAGACAATCAGCCCCAGCATTTT. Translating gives CASREGGLDNQPQHF.

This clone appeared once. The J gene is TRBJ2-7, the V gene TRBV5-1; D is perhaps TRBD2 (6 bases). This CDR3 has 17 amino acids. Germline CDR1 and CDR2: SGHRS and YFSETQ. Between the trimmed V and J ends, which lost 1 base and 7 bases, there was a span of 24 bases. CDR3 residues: CASSLTPDGRNSREQYF. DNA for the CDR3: TGCGCCAGCAGCTTGACCCCAGACGGGAGAAACTCCAGGGAGCAGTACTTC.

The CDR3 sequence: CASSYSVQGGYTF. The CDR3 bases are TGTGCCAGCAGTTACTCGGTCCAGGGTGGCTACACCTTC. The chain recombines TRBV6-5 with TRBJ1-2, with D possibly TRBD1 on 5 matching bases. This CDR3 spans 13 amino acids. Trimming took off 0 bases at V and 7 bases at J, with 9 bases between the two ends. CDR1 MNHEY and CDR2 SVGAGI come from the germline V gene.

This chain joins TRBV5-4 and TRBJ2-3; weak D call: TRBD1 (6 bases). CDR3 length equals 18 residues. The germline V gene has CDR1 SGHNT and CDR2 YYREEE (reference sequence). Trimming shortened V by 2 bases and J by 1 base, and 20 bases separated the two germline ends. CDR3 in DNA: TGTGCCAGCAGCTTCTTGGGCAGGGGATTAGGTGGCACAGATACGCAGTATTTT. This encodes CASSFLGRGLGGTDTQYF.

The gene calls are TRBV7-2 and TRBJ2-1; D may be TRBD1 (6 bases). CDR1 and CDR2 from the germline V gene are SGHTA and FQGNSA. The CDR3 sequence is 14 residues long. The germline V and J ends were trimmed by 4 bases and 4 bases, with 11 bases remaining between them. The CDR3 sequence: CASSYRVLYNEQFF. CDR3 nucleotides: TGTGCCAGCAGCTACAGGGTCTTGTACAATGAGCAGTTCTTC.

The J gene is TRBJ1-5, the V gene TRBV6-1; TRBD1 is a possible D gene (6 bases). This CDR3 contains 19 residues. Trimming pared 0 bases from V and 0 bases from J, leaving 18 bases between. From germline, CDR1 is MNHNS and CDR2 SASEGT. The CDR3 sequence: CASSEAISGTSYSNQPQHF. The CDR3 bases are TGTGCCAGCAGTGAAGCTATATCCGGGACAAGTTATAGCAATCAGCCCCAGCATTTT.

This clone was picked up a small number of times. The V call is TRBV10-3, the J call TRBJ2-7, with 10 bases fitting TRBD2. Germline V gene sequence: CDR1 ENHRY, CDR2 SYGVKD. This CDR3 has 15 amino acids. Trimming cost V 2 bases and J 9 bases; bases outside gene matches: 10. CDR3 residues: CAISEEASGSPRQYF. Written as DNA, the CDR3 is TGTGCCATCAGTGAGGAGGCTAGCGGGAGTCCCAGGCAGTACTTC.

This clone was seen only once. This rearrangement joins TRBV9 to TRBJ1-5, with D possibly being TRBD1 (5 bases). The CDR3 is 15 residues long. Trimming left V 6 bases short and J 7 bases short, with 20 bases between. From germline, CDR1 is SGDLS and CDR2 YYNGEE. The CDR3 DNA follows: TGTGCCAGCACCCGCAGCCCAGGGAGCAGACAGCCCCAGCATTTT. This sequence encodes CASTRSPGSRQPQHF.

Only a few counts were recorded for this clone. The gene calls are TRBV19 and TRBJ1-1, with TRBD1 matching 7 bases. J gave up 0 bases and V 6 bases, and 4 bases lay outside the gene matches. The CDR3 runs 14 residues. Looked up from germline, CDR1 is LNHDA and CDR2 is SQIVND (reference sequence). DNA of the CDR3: TGTGCCAGTAGAGGGGACAGTTTGAACACTGAAGCTTTCTTT. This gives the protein CASRGDSLNTEAFF.

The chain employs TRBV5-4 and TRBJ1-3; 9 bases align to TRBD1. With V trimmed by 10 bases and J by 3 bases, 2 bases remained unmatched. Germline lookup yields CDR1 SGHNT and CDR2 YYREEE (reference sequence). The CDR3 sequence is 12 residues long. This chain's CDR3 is CAGQGSGNTIYF. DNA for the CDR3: TGTGCCGGACAGGGGAGTGGAAACACCATATATTTT.

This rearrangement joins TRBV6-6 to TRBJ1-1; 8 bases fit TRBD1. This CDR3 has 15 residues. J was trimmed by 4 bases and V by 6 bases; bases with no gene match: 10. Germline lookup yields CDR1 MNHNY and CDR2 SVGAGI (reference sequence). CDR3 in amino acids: CASRDREVQRTEAFF. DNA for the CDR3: TGTGCCAGCAGGGACAGGGAGGTTCAACGCACTGAAGCTTTCTTT.

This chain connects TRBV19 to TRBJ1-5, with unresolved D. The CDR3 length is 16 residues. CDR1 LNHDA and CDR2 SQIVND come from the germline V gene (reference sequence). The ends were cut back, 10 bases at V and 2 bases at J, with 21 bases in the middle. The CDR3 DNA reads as TGTGCCACCTACCCGACAACCACACGTGGCAATCAGCCCCAGCATTTT. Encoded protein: CATYPTTTRGNQPQHF.

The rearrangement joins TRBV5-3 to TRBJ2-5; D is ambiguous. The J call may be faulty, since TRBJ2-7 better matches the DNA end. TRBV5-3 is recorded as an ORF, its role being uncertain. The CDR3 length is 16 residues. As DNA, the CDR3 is TGTGCCAGAAGCTTGGCCCAACGTCTAACTCCCTACGAGCAGTACTTC. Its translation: CARSLAQRLTPYEQYF.

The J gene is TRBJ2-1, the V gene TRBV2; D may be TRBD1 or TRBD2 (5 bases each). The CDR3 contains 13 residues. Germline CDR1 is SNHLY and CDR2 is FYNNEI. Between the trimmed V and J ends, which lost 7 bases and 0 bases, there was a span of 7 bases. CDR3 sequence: CASKGSSYNEQFF. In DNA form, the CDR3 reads TGTGCCAGCAAGGGGAGCTCCTACAATGAGCAGTTCTTC.

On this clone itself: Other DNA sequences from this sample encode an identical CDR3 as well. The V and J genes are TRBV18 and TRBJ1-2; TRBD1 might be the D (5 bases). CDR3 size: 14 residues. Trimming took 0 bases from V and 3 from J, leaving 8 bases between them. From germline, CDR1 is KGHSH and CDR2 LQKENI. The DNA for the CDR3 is TGTGCCAGCTCACCACCCGGGACGGACTATGGCTACACCTTC. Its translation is CASSPPGTDYGYTF.

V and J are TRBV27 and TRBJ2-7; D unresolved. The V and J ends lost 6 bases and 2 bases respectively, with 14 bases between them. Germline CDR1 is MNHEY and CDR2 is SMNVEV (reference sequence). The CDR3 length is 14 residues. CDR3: CASRNRVTPYEQYF. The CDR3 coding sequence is TGTGCCAGCAGGAACCGGGTCACACCCTACGAGCAGTACTTC.

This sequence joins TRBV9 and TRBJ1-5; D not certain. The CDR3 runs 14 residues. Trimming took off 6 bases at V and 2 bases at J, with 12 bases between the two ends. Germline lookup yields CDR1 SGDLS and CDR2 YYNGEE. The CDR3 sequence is CASISSVGNQPQHF. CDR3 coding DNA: TGTGCCAGCATTTCGAGTGTAGGCAATCAGCCCCAGCATTTT. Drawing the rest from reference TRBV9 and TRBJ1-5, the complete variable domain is DSGVTQTPKHLITATGQRVTLRCSPRSGDLSVYWYQQSLDQGLQFLIQYYNGEERAKGNILERFSAQQFPDLHSELNLSSLELGDSALYFCASISSVGNQPQHFGDGTRLSIL.

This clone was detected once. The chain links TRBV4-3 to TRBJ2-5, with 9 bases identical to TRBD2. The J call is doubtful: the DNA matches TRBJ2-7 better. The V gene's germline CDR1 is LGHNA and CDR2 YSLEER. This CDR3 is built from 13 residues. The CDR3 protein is CASSPTSGYEQYF. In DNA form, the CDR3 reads TGCGCCAGCAGCCCGACTAGCGGCTACGAGCAGTACTTC.

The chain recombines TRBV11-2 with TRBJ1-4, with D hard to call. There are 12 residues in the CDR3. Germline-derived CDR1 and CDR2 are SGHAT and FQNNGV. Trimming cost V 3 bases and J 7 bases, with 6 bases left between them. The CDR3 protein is CASSFTGEKLFF. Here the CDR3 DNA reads TGTGCCAGCAGCTTCACGGGTGAAAAACTGTTTTTT. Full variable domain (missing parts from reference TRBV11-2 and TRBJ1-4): EAGVAQSPRYKIIEKRQSVAFWCNPISGHATLYWYQQILGQGPKLLIQFQNNGVVDDSQLPKDRFSAERLKGVDSTLKIQPAKLEDSAVYLCASSFTGEKLFFGSGTQLSVL.

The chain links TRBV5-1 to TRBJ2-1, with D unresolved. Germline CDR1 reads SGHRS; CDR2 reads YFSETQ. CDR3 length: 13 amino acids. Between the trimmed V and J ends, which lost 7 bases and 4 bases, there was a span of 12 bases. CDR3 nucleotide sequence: TGCGCCAGCCGCCCCCAGCCTTACAATGAGCAGTTCTTC. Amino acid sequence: CASRPQPYNEQFF. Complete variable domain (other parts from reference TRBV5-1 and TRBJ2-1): KAGVTQTPRYLIKTRGQQVTLSCSPISGHRSVSWYQQTPGQGLQFLFEYFSETQRNKGNFPGRFSGRQFSNSRSEMNVSTLELGDSALYLCASRPQPYNEQFFGPGTRLTVL.

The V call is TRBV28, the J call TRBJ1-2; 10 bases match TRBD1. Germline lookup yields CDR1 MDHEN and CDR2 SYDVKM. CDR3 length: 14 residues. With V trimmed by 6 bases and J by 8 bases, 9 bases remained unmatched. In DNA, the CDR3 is TGTGCCAGCAGCCTCGGACAGGGGGTCGGCGGCTACACCTTC. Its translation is CASSLGQGVGGYTF.

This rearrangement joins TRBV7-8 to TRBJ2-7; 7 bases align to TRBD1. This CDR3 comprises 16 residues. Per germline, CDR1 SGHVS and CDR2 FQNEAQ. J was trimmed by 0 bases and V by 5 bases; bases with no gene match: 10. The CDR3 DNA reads TGTGCCAGCAGCCGGCGACAGGGTCAATACTCCTACGAGCAGTACTTC. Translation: CASSRRQGQYSYEQYF. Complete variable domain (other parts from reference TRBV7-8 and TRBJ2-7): GAGVSQSPRYKVAKRGQDVALRCDPISGHVSLFWYQQALGQGPEFLTYFQNEAQLDKSGLPSDRFFAERPEGSVSTLKIQRTQQEDSAVYLCASSRRQGQYSYEQYFGPGTRLTVT.

This CDR3 reads CASSLEGARYEQYF. DNA for the CDR3: TGTGCCAGCAGCTTAGAGGGGGCGCGGTACGAGCAGTACTTC. The chain couples TRBV11-2 to TRBJ2-7, with D possibly matching TRBD1 (6 bases). The CDR3 is 14 residues long. V lost 0 bases and J lost 4, with 10 bases in between. The germline CDR1 and CDR2 sequences are SGHAT and FQNNGV.